These T cell receptor beta chains were read from a single sample in a study of cytomegalovirus exposure and HLA in healthy donors. Here immunoSEQ multiplex PCR was the method, and the copy in TCRdb shows in-frame clones only, minus some. This table holds under 150,000 clones, over 8% found once. The sample was PBMCs. Receptors were obtained from a man aged 25 to 40 in good health and CMV-seronegative. Both conserved end residues are part of each CDR3. Fields, in order: clone size, J gene, CDR3 length, D gene, V gene, CDR3 DNA, CDR3 protein. D genes are given only for firm matches. Size is stated for part of the rows, as once, few or many counts, or as a class when the clone is expanded.

clone size: few; J gene: TRBJ2-7; CDR3 length: 12; D gene: -; V gene: TRBV30; CDR3 DNA: TGTGCCTGGAGTTGGGCTCCGGGACAAGGAATCTTC; CDR3 protein: CAWSWAPGQGIF
clone size: -; J gene: TRBJ2-7; CDR3 length: 14; D gene: TRBD1; V gene: TRBV7-9; CDR3 DNA: TGTGCCAGCAGCATTAGACAGGGTGTTAACGAGCAGTACTTC; CDR3 protein: CASSIRQGVNEQYF
clone size: -; J gene: TRBJ2-1; CDR3 length: 13; D gene: -; V gene: TRBV6-1; CDR3 DNA: TGTGCCAGCAGCCGATTACTTTACAATGAGCAGTTCTTC; CDR3 protein: CASSRLLYNEQFF
clone size: -; J gene: TRBJ1-4; CDR3 length: 14; D gene: -; V gene: TRBV6-1; CDR3 DNA: TGTGCCAGCAGTGGTCGGGGGATGCGTGAAAAACTGTTTTTT; CDR3 protein: CASSGRGMREKLFF
clone size: -; J gene: TRBJ1-1; CDR3 length: 19; D gene: TRBD1; V gene: TRBV27; CDR3 DNA: TGTGCCAGCAGCCCCGGAACCGGGTCCCCGGGACAGGGGAGGACTGAAGCTTTCTTT; CDR3 protein: CASSPGTGSPGQGRTEAFF
clone size: few; J gene: TRBJ2-6; CDR3 length: 15; D gene: -; V gene: TRBV7-2; CDR3 DNA: TGTGCCAGCAGCGTCGTGATCGGGGGGGCCAACGTCCTGACTTTC; CDR3 protein: CASSVVIGGANVLTF
clone size: -; J gene: TRBJ2-7; CDR3 length: 15; D gene: TRBD2; V gene: TRBV30; CDR3 DNA: TGTGCCTGGAGTGGGAGGGGAGGGGTATCCTACGAGCAGTACTTC; CDR3 protein: CAWSGRGGVSYEQYF
clone size: -; J gene: TRBJ2-7; CDR3 length: 17; D gene: -; V gene: TRBV4-1; CDR3 DNA: TGCGCCAGCAGTAGAAAATTCCCGGGGGATCAGACTTACGAGCAGTACTTC; CDR3 protein: CASSRKFPGDQTYEQYF
clone size: -; J gene: TRBJ2-5; CDR3 length: 14; D gene: TRBD1; V gene: TRBV7-6; CDR3 DNA: TGTGCCAGCAGCCCGGACAGGGTCGTGGAGACCCAGTACTTC; CDR3 protein: CASSPDRVVETQYF
clone size: -; J gene: TRBJ1-1; CDR3 length: 15; D gene: -; V gene: TRBV18; CDR3 DNA: TGTGCCAGCTCACCAATCAGGGCGGAGAACACTGAAGCTTTCTTT; CDR3 protein: CASSPIRAENTEAFF
clone size: -; J gene: TRBJ2-7; CDR3 length: 15; D gene: TRBD1; V gene: TRBV18; CDR3 DNA: TGTGCCAGCTCACCACCGCGACAGGGACAATCCGAGCAGTACTTC; CDR3 protein: CASSPPRQGQSEQYF
clone size: few; J gene: TRBJ1-6; CDR3 length: 14; D gene: TRBD1; V gene: TRBV6-5; CDR3 DNA: TGTGCCAGCAGCTCACGGGACAGTTTTTCACCCCTCCACTTT; CDR3 protein: CASSSRDSFSPLHF
clone size: -; J gene: TRBJ2-5; CDR3 length: 15; D gene: -; V gene: TRBV13; CDR3 DNA: TGTGCCAGCAGCTTAGGTCAGGGGTATCAAGAGACCCAGCACTTC; CDR3 protein: CASSLGQGYQETQHF
clone size: -; J gene: TRBJ1-2; CDR3 length: 15; D gene: TRBD1; V gene: TRBV5-4; CDR3 DNA: TGTGCCAGCAGCCTAGATACAGGGGTCGGCTATGGCTACACCTTC; CDR3 protein: CASSLDTGVGYGYTF
clone size: few; J gene: TRBJ1-5; CDR3 length: 14; D gene: -; V gene: TRBV28; CDR3 DNA: TGTGCCAGCAGTTTGAGGGGGAGCAATCAGCCCCAGCATTTT; CDR3 protein: CASSLRGSNQPQHF
clone size: few; J gene: TRBJ1-5; CDR3 length: 16; D gene: -; V gene: TRBV28; CDR3 DNA: TGTGCCAGCAGTTTGGGGGGTTGGCTTAGCAATCAGCCCCAGCATTTT; CDR3 protein: CASSLGGWLSNQPQHF
clone size: -; J gene: TRBJ2-2; CDR3 length: 11; D gene: TRBD2; V gene: TRBV2; CDR3 DNA: TGTGCCAGCGGGGGGGACGGGGAGCTGTTTTTT; CDR3 protein: CASGGDGELFF
clone size: few; J gene: TRBJ2-5; CDR3 length: 14; D gene: TRBD2; V gene: TRBV5-1; CDR3 DNA: TGCGCCAGCAGCTCATTAGCGGGGCAAGAGACCCAGTACTTC; CDR3 protein: CASSSLAGQETQYF
clone size: few; J gene: TRBJ2-5; CDR3 length: 15; D gene: TRBD1; V gene: TRBV11-3; CDR3 DNA: TGTGCCAGCAGCATTGGGACAGGGGAACGAGAGACCCAGTACTTC; CDR3 protein: CASSIGTGERETQYF
clone size: few; J gene: TRBJ2-7; CDR3 length: 15; D gene: TRBD2; V gene: TRBV28; CDR3 DNA: TGTGCCAGCAGTCTCGAACGGGGGGGAGCCTACGAGCAGTACTTC; CDR3 protein: CASSLERGGAYEQYF
clone size: -; J gene: TRBJ2-7; CDR3 length: 15; D gene: TRBD1; V gene: TRBV11-2; CDR3 DNA: TGTGCCAGCAGCTTAGTTGACAGGGGGAATTACGAGCAGTACTTC; CDR3 protein: CASSLVDRGNYEQYF
clone size: few; J gene: TRBJ2-2; CDR3 length: 15; D gene: -; V gene: TRBV28; CDR3 DNA: TGTGCCAGCCGAACGGGGTCAGGGGCCACCGGGGAGCTGTTTTTT; CDR3 protein: CASRTGSGATGELFF
clone size: few; J gene: TRBJ2-7; CDR3 length: 15; D gene: -; V gene: TRBV7-8; CDR3 DNA: TGTGCCAGCAGCTTAGATTGGACAACTACCTACGAGCAGTACTTC; CDR3 protein: CASSLDWTTTYEQYF
clone size: few; J gene: TRBJ1-5; CDR3 length: 14; D gene: -; V gene: TRBV30; CDR3 DNA: TGTGCCTTCAGCCGGACAGCTGATTATCAGCCCCAGCATTTT; CDR3 protein: CAFSRTADYQPQHF
clone size: -; J gene: TRBJ2-1; CDR3 length: 15; D gene: -; V gene: TRBV7-2; CDR3 DNA: TGTGCCAGCAGCTTAGTCGTTTCGGCCTACAATGAGCAGTTCTTC; CDR3 protein: CASSLVVSAYNEQFF
clone size: -; J gene: TRBJ2-1; CDR3 length: 17; D gene: -; V gene: TRBV4-1; CDR3 DNA: TGCGCCAGCAGCCCGAGCCAAAGCGCGAGCTCCTACAATGAGCAGTTCTTC; CDR3 protein: CASSPSQSASSYNEQFF
clone size: -; J gene: TRBJ2-5; CDR3 length: 15; D gene: -; V gene: TRBV7-6; CDR3 DNA: TGTGCCAGCAGCCGCCGTTCGGTAGCTGTGGAGACCCAGTACTTC; CDR3 protein: CASSRRSVAVETQYF
clone size: few; J gene: TRBJ2-2; CDR3 length: 15; D gene: TRBD1; V gene: TRBV18; CDR3 DNA: TGTGCCAGCTCACCAAGACAGGGGAACACCGGGGAGCTGTTTTTT; CDR3 protein: CASSPRQGNTGELFF
clone size: -; J gene: TRBJ2-5; CDR3 length: 19; D gene: TRBD2; V gene: TRBV9; CDR3 DNA: TGTGCCAGCAGCCCAAGAGGCCCCAGGACTAGCGGGGTTCAAGAGACCCAGTACTTC; CDR3 protein: CASSPRGPRTSGVQETQYF
clone size: few; J gene: TRBJ2-7; CDR3 length: 15; D gene: -; V gene: TRBV19; CDR3 DNA: TGTGCCATGCTCCTATTCGGGGGTCCTTCGTACGAGCAGTACTTC; CDR3 protein: CAMLLFGGPSYEQYF
clone size: -; J gene: TRBJ2-4; CDR3 length: 16; D gene: TRBD1; V gene: TRBV19; CDR3 DNA: TGTGCCAGTAGCCGAACCGGGACAGGGAGGAAAAACATTCAGTACTTC; CDR3 protein: CASSRTGTGRKNIQYF
clone size: -; J gene: TRBJ2-3; CDR3 length: 16; D gene: -; V gene: TRBV4-1; CDR3 DNA: TGCGCCAGCAGCCAAGCAACGGACAGTTTAACAGATACGCAGTATTTT; CDR3 protein: CASSQATDSLTDTQYF
clone size: -; J gene: TRBJ1-2; CDR3 length: 13; D gene: -; V gene: TRBV28; CDR3 DNA: TGTGCCAGCACCCCTCCCGCCTCGGGTGGCTACACCTTC; CDR3 protein: CASTPPASGGYTF
clone size: few; J gene: TRBJ1-6; CDR3 length: 14; D gene: -; V gene: TRBV7-9; CDR3 DNA: TGTGCCAGCAGCTTATCCAGGAATAATTCACCCCTCCACTTT; CDR3 protein: CASSLSRNNSPLHF
clone size: -; J gene: TRBJ2-5; CDR3 length: 16; D gene: -; V gene: TRBV5-1; CDR3 DNA: TGCGCCAGCAGCTTTAACAGGAACCATGGTTCGGAGACCCAGTACTTC; CDR3 protein: CASSFNRNHGSETQYF
clone size: few; J gene: TRBJ2-7; CDR3 length: 14; D gene: -; V gene: TRBV9; CDR3 DNA: TGTGCCAGCAGCGTAGCGGGAGACTTCTACGAGCAGTACTTC; CDR3 protein: CASSVAGDFYEQYF
clone size: few; J gene: TRBJ2-3; CDR3 length: 18; D gene: TRBD2; V gene: TRBV9; CDR3 DNA: TGTGCCAGCAGCGTAGGACCTAGCGGGGGCCCCTCCACAGATACGCAGTATTTT; CDR3 protein: CASSVGPSGGPSTDTQYF
clone size: -; J gene: TRBJ2-5; CDR3 length: 16; D gene: -; V gene: TRBV27; CDR3 DNA: TGTGCCAGCAGTTTACTCGATTCGGGGGGCCCAGAGACCCAGTACTTC; CDR3 protein: CASSLLDSGGPETQYF
clone size: -; J gene: TRBJ1-1; CDR3 length: 11; D gene: -; V gene: TRBV11-3; CDR3 DNA: TGTGCCAGCAGTGGGGGGGTGGAAGCTTTCTTT; CDR3 protein: CASSGGVEAFF
clone size: -; J gene: TRBJ2-3; CDR3 length: 16; D gene: TRBD1; V gene: TRBV5-1; CDR3 DNA: TGCGCCAGCAGCCAGGACAGGGGAACAAGCACAGATACGCAGTATTTT; CDR3 protein: CASSQDRGTSTDTQYF
clone size: few; J gene: TRBJ1-2; CDR3 length: 13; D gene: TRBD1; V gene: TRBV6-5; CDR3 DNA: TGTGCCAGCAGTTCGGACAGGGGCTATGGCTACACCTTC; CDR3 protein: CASSSDRGYGYTF
clone size: -; J gene: TRBJ1-1; CDR3 length: 15; D gene: TRBD1; V gene: TRBV28; CDR3 DNA: TGTGCCAGCAGTCCCGGGGGGACAGGGAACACTGAAGCTTTCTTT; CDR3 protein: CASSPGGTGNTEAFF
clone size: few; J gene: TRBJ1-2; CDR3 length: 15; D gene: -; V gene: TRBV15; CDR3 DNA: TGTGCCACCAGCAGAGACCCCACTATAAGCTATGGCTACACCTTC; CDR3 protein: CATSRDPTISYGYTF